The subject of this entry is one T cell receptor (beta chain). The data originate from a study of long-term antiretroviral therapy in people with HIV. Runs used v3.0 of the immunoSEQ assay and were done at survey level. Measured with immunoSEQ multiplex PCR; TCRdb has only the in-frame clones, and not every one. The sample has tens of thousands of clones, about 80% seen once. The CDR3 runs to 16 residues. Germline trimming cut 3 bases from V and 9 bases from J; bases unmatched to any gene: 11. Per germline, CDR1 SGDLS and CDR2 YYNGEE. The specimen comprised unsorted PBMCs, sampled 1.1 years before starting antiretroviral therapy. V gene TRBV9 combines with J gene TRBJ1-6, with 8 bases that match TRBD1. This sequence was found in a woman in her thirties or forties with HIV. CDR3 amino acids: CASSGGQARLGSPLHF. CDR3 nucleotides: TGTGCCAGCAGCGGGGGACAGGCACGACTTGGTTCACCCCTCCACTTT.